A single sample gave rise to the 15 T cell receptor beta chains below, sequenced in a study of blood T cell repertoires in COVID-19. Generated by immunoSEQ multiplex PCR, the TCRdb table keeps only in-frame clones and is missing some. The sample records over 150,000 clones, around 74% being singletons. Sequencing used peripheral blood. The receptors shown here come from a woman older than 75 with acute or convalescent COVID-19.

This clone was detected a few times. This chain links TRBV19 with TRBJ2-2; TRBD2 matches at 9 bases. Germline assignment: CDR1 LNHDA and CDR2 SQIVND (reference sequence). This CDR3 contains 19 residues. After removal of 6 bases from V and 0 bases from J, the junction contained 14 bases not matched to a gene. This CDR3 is CASSRLAGRLGSNTGELFF. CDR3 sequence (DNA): TGTGCCAGTAGCCGGCTAGCGGGAAGACTGGGGTCGAACACCGGGGAGCTGTTTTTT.

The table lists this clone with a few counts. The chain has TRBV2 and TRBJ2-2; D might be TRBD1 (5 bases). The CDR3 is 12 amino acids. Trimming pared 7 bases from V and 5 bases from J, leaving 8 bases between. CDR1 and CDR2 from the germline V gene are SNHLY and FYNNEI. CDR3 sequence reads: CASNRPTGELFF. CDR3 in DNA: TGTGCCAGCAACAGGCCGACCGGGGAGCTGTTTTTT.

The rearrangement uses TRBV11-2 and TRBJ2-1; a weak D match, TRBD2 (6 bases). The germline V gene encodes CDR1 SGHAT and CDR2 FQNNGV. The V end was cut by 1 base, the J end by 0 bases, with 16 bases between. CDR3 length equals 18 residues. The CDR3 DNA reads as TGTGCCAGCAGCTTAGCCCCTTTGCGGGGAAGCTCCTACAATGAGCAGTTCTTC. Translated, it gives CASSLAPLRGSSYNEQFF.

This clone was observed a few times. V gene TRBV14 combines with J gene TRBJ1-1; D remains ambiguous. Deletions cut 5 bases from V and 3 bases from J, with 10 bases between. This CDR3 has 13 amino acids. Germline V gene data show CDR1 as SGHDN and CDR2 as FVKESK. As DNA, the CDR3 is TGTGCCAGCAGCTACGGTCTGGACACTGAAGCTTTCTTT. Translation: CASSYGLDTEAFF.

The DNA of the CDR3 is TGTGCCAGCAGTGAACCGGGGAACCTAGGAGGTTCTGGAAACACCATATATTTT. This encodes CASSEPGNLGGSGNTIYF. The rearrangement links TRBV2 to TRBJ1-3; no reliable D call. CDR1 and CDR2 from the germline V gene are SNHLY and FYNNEI. Trimming removed 2 bases from V and 1 base from J, with 18 bases in between. The CDR3 consists of 18 residues.

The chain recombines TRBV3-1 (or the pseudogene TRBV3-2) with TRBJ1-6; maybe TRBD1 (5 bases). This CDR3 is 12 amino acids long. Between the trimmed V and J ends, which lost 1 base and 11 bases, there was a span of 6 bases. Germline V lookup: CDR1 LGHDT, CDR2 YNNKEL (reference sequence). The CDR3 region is CASSQGQPPLHF. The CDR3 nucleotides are TGTGCCAGCAGCCAAGGACAGCCACCCCTCCACTTT.

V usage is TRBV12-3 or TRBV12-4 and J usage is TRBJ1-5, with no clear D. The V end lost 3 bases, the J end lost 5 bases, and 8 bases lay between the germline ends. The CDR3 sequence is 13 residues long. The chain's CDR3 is CASSFGQYQPQHF. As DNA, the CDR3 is TGTGCCAGCAGTTTTGGCCAGTATCAGCCCCAGCATTTT.

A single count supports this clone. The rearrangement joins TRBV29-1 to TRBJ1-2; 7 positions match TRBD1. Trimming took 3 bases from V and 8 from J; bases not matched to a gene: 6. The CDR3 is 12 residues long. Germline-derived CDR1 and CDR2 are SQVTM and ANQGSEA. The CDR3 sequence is CSVEEGAAGYTF. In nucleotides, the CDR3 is TGCAGCGTTGAGGAGGGGGCGGCGGGCTACACCTTC.

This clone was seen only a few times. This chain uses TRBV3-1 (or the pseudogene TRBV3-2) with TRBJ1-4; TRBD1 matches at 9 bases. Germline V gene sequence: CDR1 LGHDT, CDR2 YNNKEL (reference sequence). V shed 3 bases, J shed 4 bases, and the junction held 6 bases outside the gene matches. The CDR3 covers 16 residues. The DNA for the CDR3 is TGTGCCAGCAGCCAGCGGGACAGGGTCCTTAATGAAAAACTGTTTTTT. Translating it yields CASSQRDRVLNEKLFF.

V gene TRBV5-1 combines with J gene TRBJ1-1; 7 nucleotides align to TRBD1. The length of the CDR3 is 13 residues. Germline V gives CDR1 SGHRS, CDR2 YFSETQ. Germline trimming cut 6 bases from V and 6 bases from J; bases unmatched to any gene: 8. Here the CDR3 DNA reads TGCGCCAGCACGGGACAGCGTCAGTCTGAAGCTTTCTTT. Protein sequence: CASTGQRQSEAFF.

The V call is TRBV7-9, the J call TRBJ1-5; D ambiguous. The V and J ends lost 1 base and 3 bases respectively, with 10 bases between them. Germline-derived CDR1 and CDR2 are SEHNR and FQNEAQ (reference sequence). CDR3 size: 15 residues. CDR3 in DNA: TGTGCCAGCAGCTTAGGAGGATCGAACAATCAGCCCCAGCATTTT. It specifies CASSLGGSNNQPQHF. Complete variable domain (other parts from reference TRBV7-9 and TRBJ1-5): DTGVSQNPRHKITKRGQNVTFRCDPISEHNRLYWYRQTLGQGPEFLTYFQNEAQLEKSRLLSDRFSAERPKGSFSTLEIQRTEQGDSAMYLCASSLGGSNNQPQHFGDGTRLSIL.

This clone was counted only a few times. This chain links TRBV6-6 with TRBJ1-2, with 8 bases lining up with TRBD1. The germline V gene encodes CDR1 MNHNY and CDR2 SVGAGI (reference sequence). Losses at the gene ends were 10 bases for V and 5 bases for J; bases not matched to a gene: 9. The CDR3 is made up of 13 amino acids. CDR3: CATRQGTRYGYTF. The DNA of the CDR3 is TGTGCCACTAGACAGGGGACTCGTTATGGCTACACCTTC.

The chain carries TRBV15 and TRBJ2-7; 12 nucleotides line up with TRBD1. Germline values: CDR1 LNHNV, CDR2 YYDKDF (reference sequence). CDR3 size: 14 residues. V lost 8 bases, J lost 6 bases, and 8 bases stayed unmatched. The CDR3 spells CATSPGTGGAEQYF. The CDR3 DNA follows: TGTGCCACCTCCCCCGGGACAGGGGGCGCCGAGCAGTACTTC. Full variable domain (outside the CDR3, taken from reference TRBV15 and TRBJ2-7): DAMVIQNPRYQVTQFGKPVTLSCSQTLNHNVMYWYQQKSSQAPKLLFHYYDKDFNNEADTPDNFQSRRPNTSFCFLDIRSPGLGDTAMYLCATSPGTGGAEQYFGPGTRLTVT.

The CDR3 is CASSPLQGNEQYF. The CDR3 coding sequence is TGTGCCAGCTCACCACTACAGGGAAACGAGCAGTACTTC. The rearrangement uses TRBV18 and TRBJ2-7; perhaps TRBD1 as D (6 bases). The CDR3 is made up of 13 amino acids. Germline-derived CDR1 and CDR2 are KGHSH and LQKENI. V was trimmed by 1 base and J by 5 bases, leaving 9 bases between them. The full variable domain, in which reference TRBV18 and TRBJ2-7 provide the parts outside the CDR3, is NAGVMQNPRHLVRRRGQEARLRCSPMKGHSHVYWYRQLPEEGLKFMVYLQKENIIDESGMPKERFSAEFPKEGPSILRIQQVVRGDSAAYFCASSPLQGNEQYFGPGTRLTVT.

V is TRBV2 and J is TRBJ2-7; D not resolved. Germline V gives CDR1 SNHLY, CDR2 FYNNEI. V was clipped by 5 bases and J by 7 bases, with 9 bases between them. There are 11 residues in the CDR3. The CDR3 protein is CASSIQQEQYF. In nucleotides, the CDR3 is TGTGCCAGCAGTATCCAACAGGAGCAGTACTTC.